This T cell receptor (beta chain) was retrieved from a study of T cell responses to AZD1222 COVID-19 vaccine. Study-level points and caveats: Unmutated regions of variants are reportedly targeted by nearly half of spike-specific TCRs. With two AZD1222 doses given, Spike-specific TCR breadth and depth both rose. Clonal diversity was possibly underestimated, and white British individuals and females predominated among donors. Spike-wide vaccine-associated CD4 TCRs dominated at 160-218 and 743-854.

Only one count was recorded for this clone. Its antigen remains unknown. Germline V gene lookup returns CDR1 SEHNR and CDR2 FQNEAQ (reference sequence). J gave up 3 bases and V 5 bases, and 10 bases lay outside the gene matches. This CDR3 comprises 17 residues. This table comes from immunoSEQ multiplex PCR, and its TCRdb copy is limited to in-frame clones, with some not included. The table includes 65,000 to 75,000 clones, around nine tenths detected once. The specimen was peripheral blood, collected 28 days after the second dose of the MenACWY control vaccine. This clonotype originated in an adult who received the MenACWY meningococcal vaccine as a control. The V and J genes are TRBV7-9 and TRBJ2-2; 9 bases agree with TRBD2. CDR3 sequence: CASSPTPSGAYTGELFF. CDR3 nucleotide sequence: TGTGCCAGCAGCCCCACCCCTAGCGGGGCCTACACCGGGGAGCTGTTTTTT.